A single sample is the source of the 10 T cell receptor beta chains below, sequenced in a study of T cell changes during pregnancy in multiple sclerosis. Profiled with immunoSEQ multiplex PCR; TCRdb holds only in-frame clones, not every one. Among around 40,000 clones, 85% to 95% were seen once, and the ten largest hold around 8%. The sample was CD8+ T cells from peripheral blood mononuclear cells, taken in the third trimester of pregnancy. These TCRs come from a female donor with multiple sclerosis, enrolled in a pregnancy study.

Within the sample, this clone is medium-sized. This chain uses TRBV5-1 with TRBJ2-7, with 8 bases aligning to TRBD1. CDR1 is SGHRS and CDR2 is YFSETQ in the germline V gene. V gave up 1 base and J gave up 5 bases; unmatched junction bases: 5. CDR3 size: 14 residues. The CDR3 is CASSLTGGLNEQYF. CDR3 bases: TGCGCCAGCAGCTTGACAGGGGGTTTAAACGAGCAGTACTTC.

This clone is a singleton in its sample. The rearrangement joins TRBV7-9 to TRBJ1-4; possible D gene TRBD1, 6 bases. CDR3 length equals 14 residues. Trimming stripped 0 bases from V and 14 bases from J, with 16 bases between. Germline CDR1 is SEHNR and CDR2 is FQNEAQ (reference sequence). The chain's CDR3 is CASSLAPTTQGLFF. The CDR3 DNA sequence: TGTGCCAGCAGCTTAGCCCCGACGACCCAGGGGCTGTTTTTT.

This clone was seen only a few times. The genes are TRBV7-8 and TRBJ2-7; TRBD2 matches 12 bases. The CDR3 loop spans 15 amino acids. J gave up 4 bases and V 5 bases, and 6 bases lay outside the gene matches. CDR1 is SGHVS, CDR2 FQNEAQ, per germline. CDR3: CASSPSGGASYEQYF. The CDR3 DNA follows: TGTGCCAGCAGCCCTAGCGGGGGGGCATCATACGAGCAGTACTTC.

The chain carries TRBV13 and TRBJ2-7; TRBD1 matches at 9 bases. Germline-derived CDR1 and CDR2 are PRHDT and FYEKMQ (reference sequence). The length of the CDR3 is 16 residues. V lost 2 bases to trimming and J lost 2 bases; unmatched junction nucleotides: 7. The CDR3 DNA reads TGTGCCAGCAGCTTACCGGGACAGGGTCCCCCCTACGAGCAGTACTTC. Its translation is CASSLPGQGPPYEQYF.

This chain uses TRBV2 with TRBJ1-5; D unclear. Trimming left V 3 bases short and J 7 bases short, with 10 bases between. The CDR3 has 13 amino acids. CDR1 is SNHLY, CDR2 FYNNEI, per germline. The CDR3, as DNA: TGTGCCAGCAGTGATACCGGGAACCAGCCCCAGCATTTT. Protein product: CASSDTGNQPQHF. Together with reference TRBV2 and TRBJ1-5, the CDR3 gives the full variable domain: EPEVTQTPSHQVTQMGQEVILRCVPISNHLYFYWYRQILGQKVEFLVSFYNNEISEKSEIFDDQFSVERPDGSNFTLKIRSTKLEDSAMYFCASSDTGNQPQHFGDGTRLSIL.

The J gene is TRBJ1-1, the V gene TRBV7-8; 7 nucleotides align to TRBD1. CDR1 and CDR2 from the germline V gene are SGHVS and FQNEAQ. V was clipped by 1 base and J by 5 bases; unmatched bases: 4. This CDR3 has 14 amino acids. Written as DNA, the CDR3 is TGTGCCAGCAGCTTAGTCCCACAGGGGACTGAAGCTTTCTTT. It is translated as CASSLVPQGTEAFF.

The V and J genes are TRBV29-1 and TRBJ1-4, with D unclear. V gave up 0 bases and J gave up 6 bases, with 14 bases separating them. The CDR3 is 15 residues long. Germline V gene sequence: CDR1 SQVTM, CDR2 ANQGSEA. The CDR3 DNA is TGCAGCGTTGAAGATCCACATGAAAGCGATGAAAAACTGTTTTTT. Translated: CSVEDPHESDEKLFF.

In DNA form, the CDR3 reads TGCAGCGTTGAAGGGGTAGGCGGGAGGACTGAAGCTTTCTTT. Amino acids: CSVEGVGGRTEAFF. The V gene is TRBV29-1, the J gene TRBJ1-1; no definite D call. The CDR3 totals 14 residues. Germline V gene lookup returns CDR1 SQVTM and CDR2 ANQGSEA. With 1 base removed from V and 5 bases from J, the gap between germline ends came to 14 bases.

This chain joins TRBV10-2 and TRBJ2-3; the match to TRBD2 covers 9 bases. V was clipped by 7 bases and J by 6 bases; unmatched bases: 8. Germline lookup yields CDR1 WSHSY and CDR2 SAAADI. The CDR3 has 14 amino acids. In DNA form, the CDR3 reads TGCGCCAGCATAGCTAGCGGGGACGGGGATACGCAGTATTTT. This sequence encodes CASIASGDGDTQYF.

The V gene is TRBV7-6, the J gene TRBJ2-2; 7 bases are a match to TRBD1. Germline V gene data show CDR1 as SGHVS and CDR2 as FNYEAQ. The CDR3 length is 14 residues. The ends lost 3 bases at V and 6 bases at J; junction bases unmatched: 4. CDR3 nucleotide sequence: TGTGCCAGCAGCTTGACAGGGTTTGCCGGGGAGCTGTTTTTT. Protein product: CASSLTGFAGELFF.